Below are 16 T cell receptor beta chains sequenced from a single sample in a study of blood T cell repertoires in COVID-19. Sequencing was performed with immunoSEQ multiplex PCR; in TCRdb, only in-frame clones are kept and a portion is missing. The table has 150,000 or so clones, around 84% seen once. The sequencing sample was made of peripheral blood. The receptor set was obtained from a woman aged 50 to 60 in a cohort sampled during active or convalescent COVID-19.

There are a few counts of this clone. This CDR3 reads CAISGGHGTRGEDTQYF. The CDR3 DNA sequence: TGTGCCATCAGTGGAGGCCACGGGACTAGGGGCGAAGATACGCAGTATTTT. The V call is TRBV10-3, the J call TRBJ2-3; 8 positions match TRBD2. The V segment lost 4 bases and the J segment 5 bases; nucleotides outside the gene matches: 14. The CDR3 consists of 17 residues. In germline, CDR1 is ENHRY, CDR2 SYGVKD.

J is TRBJ2-7 and V is TRBV7-8, with 7 bases that match TRBD1. The V and J ends lost 2 bases and 4 bases, in that order; junction bases with no gene match: 11. Germline CDR1 SGHVS, CDR2 FQNEAQ. The CDR3 is made up of 16 amino acids. The CDR3 DNA sequence: TGTGCCAGCAGCTTAAGTAATCAGGGCAGGGGGTACGAGCAGTACTTC. Translated: CASSLSNQGRGYEQYF.

This clone appeared once. The chain has TRBV7-8 and TRBJ1-2; 9 bases agree with TRBD1. V dropped 6 bases and J dropped 5; count of bases not matched to a gene: 7. Germline V gives CDR1 SGHVS, CDR2 FQNEAQ. The CDR3 length is 14 residues. The CDR3 sequence: CASSNRGLKYGYTF. The CDR3 DNA follows: TGTGCCAGCAGTAACAGGGGGCTTAAGTATGGCTACACCTTC.

The chain employs TRBV6-4 and TRBJ2-7, with D hard to call. Per germline, CDR1 MRHNA and CDR2 SNTAGT. Trimming took 5 bases from V and 3 from J, leaving 8 bases between them. The CDR3 contains 12 residues. The CDR3 reads CASSILDYEQYF. In nucleotides, the CDR3 is TGTGCCAGCAGTATCCTAGACTACGAGCAGTACTTC.

In its sample, this clone was seen once. The V and J genes are TRBV23-1 and TRBJ1-5; D call uncertain. TRBV23-1 carries the ORF label, with uncertain function. The CDR3 length is 11 residues. Trimming left V 6 bases short and J 4 bases short, with 4 bases between. The CDR3 loop reads CASSLNQPQHF. CDR3 sequence (DNA): TGCGCCAGCAGCCTAAATCAGCCCCAGCATTTT.

The chain employs TRBV11-1 and TRBJ2-3; 11 bases match TRBD2. The V gene's germline CDR1 is SGHAT and CDR2 FQDESV (reference sequence). Unmatched junction bases numbered 8, after V lost 4 bases and J lost 5 bases. The CDR3 has 16 amino acids. In DNA form, the CDR3 reads TGTGCCAGCAGCTACATACTAGCGGGGGAAATAGATACGCAGTATTTT. Protein product: CASSYILAGEIDTQYF.

The chain carries TRBV2 and TRBJ1-2; no firm D call. The V gene lost 4 bases and the J gene lost 2 bases, with 8 bases spanning the gap. The germline CDR1 and CDR2 sequences are SNHLY and FYNNEI. CDR3 size: 13 residues. CDR3 sequence reads: CASSVGANYGYTF. The CDR3 DNA follows: TGTGCCAGCAGTGTGGGAGCCAACTATGGCTACACCTTC. Full variable domain (remainder filled in from reference TRBV2 and TRBJ1-2): EPEVTQTPSHQVTQMGQEVILRCVPISNHLYFYWYRQILGQKVEFLVSFYNNEISEKSEIFDDQFSVERPDGSNFTLKIRSTKLEDSAMYFCASSVGANYGYTFGSGTRLTVV.

The CDR3 bases are TGTGCCAGCAGGGGACAGTCAATGGGAGAAAAACTGTTTTTT. It encodes CASRGQSMGEKLFF. The chain links TRBV28 to TRBJ1-4; TRBD1 matches at 7 bases. From germline, CDR1 is MDHEN and CDR2 SYDVKM. With 6 bases clipped from V and 8 bases from J, the junction kept 9 bases outside the gene matches. The CDR3 sequence is 14 residues long.

Comments on this clone: Other DNA sequences within the sample encode an identical CDR3. The V gene is TRBV5-4, the J gene TRBJ2-1; 11 positions match TRBD2. The ends lost 5 bases at V and 4 bases at J; junction bases unmatched: 5. Germline-derived CDR1 and CDR2 are SGHNT and YYREEE (reference sequence). This CDR3 has 15 residues. The CDR3 sequence is CASSFSGGAYNEQFF. The CDR3 DNA reads as TGTGCCAGCAGTTTTAGCGGGGGGGCTTACAATGAGCAGTTCTTC.

The chain combines TRBV29-1 with TRBJ2-5, with 13 bases lining up with TRBD2. Per germline, CDR1 SQVTM and CDR2 ANQGSEA. J gave up 4 bases and V 6 bases, and 8 bases lay outside the gene matches. The CDR3 spans 15 residues. The CDR3: CSVPGTSGERETQYF. CDR3 bases: TGCAGCGTCCCTGGGACTAGCGGGGAGAGAGAGACCCAGTACTTC.

The chain recombines TRBV12-5 with TRBJ2-1, with 9 bases fitting TRBD2. Germline V gene lookup returns CDR1 LGHNT and CDR2 FRNRAP. The junction had 3 bases not matched to a gene; V was cut back by 4 bases and J by 5 bases. This CDR3 contains 14 residues. In nucleotides, the CDR3 is TGTGCTAGTGGTTCTAGCGGGGCCCACAATGAGCAGTTCTTC. Protein: CASGSSGAHNEQFF.

This chain links TRBV5-4 with TRBJ1-2; the D is unclear. The CDR3 runs 13 residues. The V end lost 4 bases, the J end lost 8 bases, and 15 bases lay between the germline ends. Germline V lookup: CDR1 SGHNT, CDR2 YYREEE (reference sequence). CDR3 loop: CASSPQAGIGYTF. CDR3 DNA: TGTGCCAGCAGCCCCCAAGCCGGTATCGGCTACACCTTC.

The gene calls are TRBV11-2 and TRBJ1-4, with 8 positions matching TRBD1. Germline CDR1 reads SGHAT; CDR2 reads FQNNGV. The V segment lost 1 base and the J segment 7 bases; nucleotides outside the gene matches: 5. The CDR3 is made up of 15 amino acids. CDR3 loop: CASSLGQGAGEKLFF. Here the CDR3 DNA reads TGTGCCAGCAGCTTAGGCCAGGGGGCTGGTGAAAAACTGTTTTTT. The complete variable domain, with remaining parts taken from reference TRBV11-2 and TRBJ1-4, reads EAGVAQSPRYKIIEKRQSVAFWCNPISGHATLYWYQQILGQGPKLLIQFQNNGVVDDSQLPKDRFSAERLKGVDSTLKIQPAKLEDSAVYLCASSLGQGAGEKLFFGSGTQLSVL.

This rearrangement joins TRBV10-3 to TRBJ2-1; TRBD1 matches at 11 bases. Germline V gene lookup returns CDR1 ENHRY and CDR2 SYGVKD. This CDR3 has 17 amino acids. Trimming at V came to 6 bases and at J to 7 bases, leaving 14 bases not matched to a gene. The CDR3 DNA is TGTGCCATCAGAAATCCGGGACAGGGGGATCATAGGAATGAGCAGTTCTTC. This sequence encodes CAIRNPGQGDHRNEQFF.

The chain combines TRBV6-6 with TRBJ1-5, with D unclear. The CDR3 totals 14 residues. Trimming stripped 2 bases from V and 0 bases from J, with 5 bases between. Germline CDR1 and CDR2: MNHNY and SVGAGI (reference sequence). This CDR3 is CASSYDISNQPQHF. Here the CDR3 DNA reads TGTGCCAGCAGTTACGACATTAGCAATCAGCCCCAGCATTTT.

This clone was counted once. The chain links TRBV7-2 to TRBJ1-5; D possibly corresponds to TRBD1 (6 bases). Germline CDR1 SGHTA, CDR2 FQGNSA. The CDR3 has 14 amino acids. Trimming took off 5 bases at V and 4 bases at J, with 12 bases between the two ends. As DNA, the CDR3 is TGTGCCAGCAGCCTGGGACACTTAAATCAGCCCCAGCATTTT. Its protein product is CASSLGHLNQPQHF.